These 21 T cell receptor beta chains share one sample of origin, sequenced in a study of blood T cells in healthy people across ages. A second PCR, run for about 7 to 11 cycles, used a sample-barcoded 5' primer plus a J-beta primer mix. MiXCR, run by TCRdb on the 5' RACE reads, gives a single entry per CDR3 protein. The sample consists of over a million distinct CDR3 sequences, around 42% of them appearing once. Material: blood. These receptor sequences come from a woman aged 18-35 years in good health.

This chain connects TRBV5-1 to TRBJ2-2; no firm D call. Germline CDR1 SGHRS, CDR2 YFSETQ. V gave up 4 bases and J gave up 6 bases, with 10 bases separating them. The CDR3 sequence is 13 residues long. The CDR3 region has the DNA TGCGCCAGCAGCAACTTAGGGTCCGGGGAGCTGTTTTTT. Protein sequence: CASSNLGSGELFF.

The J gene is TRBJ2-7, the V gene TRBV3-1; D might be TRBD1 (5 bases). Germline CDR1 and CDR2: LGHDT and YNNKEL (reference sequence). The CDR3 runs 14 residues. Between the trimmed V and J ends, which lost 0 bases and 5 bases, there was a span of 11 bases. For the CDR3, the DNA is TGTGCCAGCAGCCAAGACCGCAGGGTCCACGAGCAGTACTTC. This translates into CASSQDRRVHEQYF.

V and J are TRBV20-1 and TRBJ2-1, with 13 bases identical to TRBD2. After removal of 5 bases from V and 10 bases from J, the junction contained 5 bases not matched to a gene. The CDR3 runs to 13 residues. Germline CDR1 DFQATT, CDR2 SNEGSKA (reference sequence). CDR3 region: CSAGLAGAGEQFF. The DNA of the CDR3 is TGCAGTGCTGGACTAGCGGGGGCCGGGGAGCAGTTCTTC.

The rearrangement joins TRBV6-5 to TRBJ2-5; TRBD2 matches 8 bases. Matching the DNA end better, TRBJ2-7 makes the J call doubtful. Germline CDR1 is MNHEY and CDR2 is SVGAGI. The CDR3 length is 19 residues. This CDR3 reads CASSYNGDDGRALGYEQYF. DNA for the CDR3: TGTGCCAGCAGTTACAACGGGGACGACGGGAGGGCCCTCGGGTACGAGCAGTACTTC.

The gene calls are TRBV6-1 and TRBJ2-5, with TRBD1 matching 8 bases. V gave up 11 bases and J gave up 1 base; unmatched junction bases: 3. CDR1 is MNHNS and CDR2 is SASEGT in the germline V gene. This CDR3 is built from 12 residues. The CDR3 coding sequence is TGTGCCGGAACAGGGGGCCAAGAGACCCAGTACTTC. Translation gives CAGTGGQETQYF.

This clonotype was observed a few times. V and J are TRBV12-1 and TRBJ2-2; whether TRBD2, the table's D call, matches the DNA was not checked. TRBV12-1 is a documented pseudogene. The CDR3 totals 12 residues. The CDR3 nucleotides are TGTGCCAGCAGCTTCCCCGGCCCGCTCCTGTTTTTT. It is translated as CASSFPGPLLFF.

The chain couples TRBV27 to TRBJ2-1, with TRBD2 matching 8 bases. Germline V lookup: CDR1 MNHEY, CDR2 SMNVEV (reference sequence). Trimming removed 6 bases from V and 15 bases from J; junction bases left unmatched: 16. The CDR3 is 14 amino acids. CDR3 in DNA: TGTGCCAGCAGGCCCCTTGGAACGGGAGGGCTTCTGTTCTTC. Its translation is CASRPLGTGGLLFF.

The V call is TRBV7-9, the J call TRBJ1-2; D is unclear. The germline V gene has CDR1 SEHNR and CDR2 FQNEAQ (reference sequence). V lost 1 base, J lost 0 bases, and 6 bases lay in between. The CDR3 has 14 amino acids. The chain's CDR3 is CASSLVPANYGYTF. CDR3 nucleotide sequence: TGTGCCAGCAGCTTAGTTCCAGCTAACTATGGCTACACCTTC.

This clonotype was counted a few times. The V call is TRBV6-2 or TRBV6-3, the J call TRBJ1-1, with D unresolved. Germline V gene lookup returns CDR1 MNHEY and CDR2 SVGEGT. Trimming shortened V by 2 bases and J by 0 bases, and 19 bases separated the two germline ends. CDR3 length: 18 residues. CDR3 in DNA: TGTGCCAGCAGTTACAGTTCGGGAACCGCGCCCATGAACACTGAAGCTTTCTTT. Protein product: CASSYSSGTAPMNTEAFF.

V is TRBV18 and J is TRBJ1-5; TRBD1 might be the D (5 bases). The ends were cut back, 2 bases at V and 6 bases at J, with 11 bases in the middle. The CDR3 is 14 residues long. The germline gives CDR1 KGHSH, CDR2 LQKENI. CDR3 bases: TGTGCCAGCTCACCAATGGGGGTAGGTCAGCCCCAGCATTTT. Translated, it gives CASSPMGVGQPQHF.

This clonotype was seen more than once but under ten times. V and J are TRBV20-1 and TRBJ2-1, with a tentative D call TRBD2 (6 bases). The J call may be mistaken, given a closer DNA end match to TRBJ2-7. The CDR3 loop spans 14 amino acids. Germline V gene lookup returns CDR1 DFQATT and CDR2 SNEGSKA (reference sequence). As DNA, the CDR3 is TGCAGTGCTAGAACGAGCGGGCACTACAATGAGCAGTACTTC. Protein sequence: CSARTSGHYNEQYF.

The chain uses TRBV9 and TRBJ2-3, with TRBD2 matching over 10 bases. J gave up 3 bases and V 6 bases, and 13 bases lay outside the gene matches. CDR1 SGDLS and CDR2 YYNGEE come from the germline V gene. The CDR3 is 17 residues long. Here the CDR3 reads CASTPLSASGRTDTQYF. CDR3 nucleotide sequence: TGTGCCAGCACTCCTTTATCTGCTAGCGGGAGAACAGATACGCAGTATTTT.

This sequence joins TRBV6-1 and TRBJ2-1; D unresolved. The DNA end lines up better with TRBJ2-7; the J call may be wrong. Germline V CDR1 and CDR2: MNHNS, SASEGT. CDR3 length: 15 amino acids. The chain's CDR3 is CASSERYQTYNEQYF. CDR3 DNA: TGTGCCAGCAGTGAACGATACCAGACCTACAATGAGCAGTACTTC.

This clonotype was observed a few times. The chain employs TRBV4-1 and TRBJ2-6; D perhaps matches TRBD2 (6 bases). Looked up from germline, CDR1 is MGHRA and CDR2 is YSYEKL. The CDR3 extends over 17 amino acids. The germline V and J ends were trimmed by 1 base and 1 base, with 11 bases remaining between them. Here the CDR3 DNA reads TGCGCCAGCAGCCAAGGGGGAGGATCATCTGGGGCCAACGTCCTGACTTTC. It codes for CASSQGGGSSGANVLTF.

This clonotype appeared a few times. The V call is TRBV6-5, the J call TRBJ1-2, with a possible D match to TRBD1 (5 bases). The CDR3 extends over 11 amino acids. The germline V and J ends were trimmed by 5 bases and 7 bases, with 8 bases remaining between them. Germline V gene sequence: CDR1 MNHEY, CDR2 SVGAGI. DNA of the CDR3: TGTGCCAGCAGTAACAGGTTTGGCTACACCTTC. It translates to CASSNRFGYTF.

This clonotype occurred once. The rearrangement links TRBV27 to TRBJ1-5; D unresolved. Trimming took off 0 bases at V and 4 bases at J, with 10 bases between the two ends. This CDR3 has 15 amino acids. Germline CDR1 is MNHEY and CDR2 is SMNVEV (reference sequence). DNA of the CDR3: TGTGCCAGCAGTTTATCGGCCCTACCAAATCAGCCCCAGCATTTT. This encodes CASSLSALPNQPQHF.

V usage is TRBV4-1 and J usage is TRBJ2-5; 8 bases line up with TRBD2. Trimming removed 0 bases from V and 11 bases from J; junction bases left unmatched: 14. CDR1 and CDR2 (germline): MGHRA, YSYEKL. CDR3 length equals 16 residues. The DNA for the CDR3 is TGCGCCAGCAGCCAAGATCCGGGGGGGGAACTAGCGGCACAGTACTTC. Translating it yields CASSQDPGGELAAQYF.

The chain links TRBV20-1 to TRBJ2-7; a weak D match, TRBD2 (6 bases). CDR3 length: 17 amino acids. Germline CDR1 and CDR2: DFQATT and SNEGSKA (reference sequence). Trimming stripped 3 bases from V and 2 bases from J, with 23 bases between. Here the CDR3 DNA reads TGCAGTGCTAGTAGGAGCCCTCCTAGCGCTTTGCCCTACGAGCAGTACTTC. It encodes CSASRSPPSALPYEQYF.

Notes on this clonotype: The germline gene is not matched at one end of the junction; a read error may be the cause. J is TRBJ1-2 and V is TRBV12-3 or TRBV12-4, with D hard to call. The CDR3 has 13 residues. The CDR3 region has the DNA TGTGCCAGCAGTGTAGCCGGGAGTCCTGGCTACACCTTC. Its translation is CASSVAGSPGYTF.

In its sample, this clonotype was seen a few times. The chain combines TRBV10-3 with TRBJ1-1; D unclear. The CDR3 runs to 12 residues. Germline V CDR1 and CDR2: ENHRY, SYGVKD. The V gene lost 10 bases and the J gene lost 2 bases, with 11 bases spanning the gap. The DNA of the CDR3 is TGTGCCACCAAGGACGGTAACACTGAAGCTTTCTTT. Translating it yields CATKDGNTEAFF.

This clonotype was counted only a few times. This chain uses TRBV7-2 with TRBJ2-1, with 12 bases that match TRBD2. The CDR3 sequence is 15 residues long. The germline V gene encodes CDR1 SGHTA and CDR2 FQGNSA. The J segment lost 8 bases and the V segment lost 3 bases, leaving 5 bases of the junction unmatched. CDR3 nucleotide sequence: TGTGCCAGCAGCTTGACTAGCGGGAGTTTCGATGAGCAGTTCTTC. It encodes CASSLTSGSFDEQFF.